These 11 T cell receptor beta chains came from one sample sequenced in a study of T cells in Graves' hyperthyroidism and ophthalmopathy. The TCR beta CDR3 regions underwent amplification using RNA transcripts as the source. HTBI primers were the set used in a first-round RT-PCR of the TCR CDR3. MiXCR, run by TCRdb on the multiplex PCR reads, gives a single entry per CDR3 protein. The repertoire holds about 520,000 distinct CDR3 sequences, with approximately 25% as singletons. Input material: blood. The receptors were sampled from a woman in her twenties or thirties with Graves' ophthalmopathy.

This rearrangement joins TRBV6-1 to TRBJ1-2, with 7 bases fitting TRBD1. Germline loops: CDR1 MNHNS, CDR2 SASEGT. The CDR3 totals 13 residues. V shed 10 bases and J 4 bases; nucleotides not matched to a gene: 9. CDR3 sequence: CAIRKDRFYGYTF. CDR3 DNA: TGTGCCATCAGGAAGGACAGGTTCTATGGCTACACCTTC.

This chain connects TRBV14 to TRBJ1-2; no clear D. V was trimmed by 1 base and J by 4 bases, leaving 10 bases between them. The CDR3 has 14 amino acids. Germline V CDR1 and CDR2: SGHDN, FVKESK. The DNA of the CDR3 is TGTGCCAGCAGCCAAGGTAGAGCGACCTATGGCTACACCTTC. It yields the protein CASSQGRATYGYTF. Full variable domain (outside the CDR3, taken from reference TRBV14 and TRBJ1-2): EAGVTQFPSHSVIEKGQTVTLRCDPISGHDNLYWYRRVMGKEIKFLLHFVKESKQDESGMPNNRFLAERTGGTYSTLKVQPAELEDSGVYFCASSQGRATYGYTFGSGTRLTVV.

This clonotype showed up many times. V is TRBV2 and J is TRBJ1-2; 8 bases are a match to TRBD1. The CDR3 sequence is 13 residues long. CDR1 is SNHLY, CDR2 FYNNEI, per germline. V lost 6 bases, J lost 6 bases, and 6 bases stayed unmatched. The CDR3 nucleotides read TGTGCCAGCAGCGAACAGGGGGATGATGGCTACACCTTC. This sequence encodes CASSEQGDDGYTF.

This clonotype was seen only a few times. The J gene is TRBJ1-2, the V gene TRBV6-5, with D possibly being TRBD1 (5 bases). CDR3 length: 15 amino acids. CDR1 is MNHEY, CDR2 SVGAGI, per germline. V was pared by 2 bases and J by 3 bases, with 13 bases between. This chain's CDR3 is CASSYPTTEYYGYTF. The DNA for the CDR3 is TGTGCCAGCAGTTACCCCACGACAGAGTACTATGGCTACACCTTC.

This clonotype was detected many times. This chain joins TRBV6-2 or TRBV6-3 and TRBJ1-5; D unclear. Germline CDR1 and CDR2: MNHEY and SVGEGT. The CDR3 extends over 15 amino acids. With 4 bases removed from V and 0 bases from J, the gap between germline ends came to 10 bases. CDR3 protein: CASSWPGNSNQPQHF. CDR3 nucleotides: TGTGCCAGCAGTTGGCCAGGAAATAGCAATCAGCCCCAGCATTTT.

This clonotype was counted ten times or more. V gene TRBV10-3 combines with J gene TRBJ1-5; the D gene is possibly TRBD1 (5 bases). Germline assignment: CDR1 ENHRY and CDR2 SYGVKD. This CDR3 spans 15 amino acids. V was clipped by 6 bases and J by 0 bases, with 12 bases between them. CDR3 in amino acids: CAIRIDSHSNQPQHF. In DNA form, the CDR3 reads TGTGCCATCAGAATCGACAGCCATAGCAATCAGCCCCAGCATTTT.

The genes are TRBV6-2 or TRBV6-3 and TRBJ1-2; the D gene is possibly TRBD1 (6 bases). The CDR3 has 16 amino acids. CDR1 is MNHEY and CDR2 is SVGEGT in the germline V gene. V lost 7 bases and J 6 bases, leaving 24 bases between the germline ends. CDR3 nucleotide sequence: TGTGCCAGCACCAAACCCGGACAGCCCCCGGCGGATGGCTACACCTTC. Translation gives CASTKPGQPPADGYTF.

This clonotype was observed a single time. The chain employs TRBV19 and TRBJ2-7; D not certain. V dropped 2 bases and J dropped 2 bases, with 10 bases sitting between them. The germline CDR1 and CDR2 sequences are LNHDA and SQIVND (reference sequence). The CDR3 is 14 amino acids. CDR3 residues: CASSITGSPYEQYF. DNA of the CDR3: TGTGCCAGTAGTATAACCGGCAGCCCCTACGAGCAGTACTTC.

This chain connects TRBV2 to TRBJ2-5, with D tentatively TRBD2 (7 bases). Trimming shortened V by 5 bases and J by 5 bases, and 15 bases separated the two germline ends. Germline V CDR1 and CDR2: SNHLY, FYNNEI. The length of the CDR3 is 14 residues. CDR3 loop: CASSYGGRSETQYF. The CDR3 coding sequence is TGTGCCAGCAGTTACGGGGGGCGGAGTGAGACCCAGTACTTC.

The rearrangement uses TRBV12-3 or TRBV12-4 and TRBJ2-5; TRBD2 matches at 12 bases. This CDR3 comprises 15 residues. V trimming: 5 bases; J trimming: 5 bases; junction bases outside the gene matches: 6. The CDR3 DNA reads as TGTGCCAGCAGTACCATACTAGCGGGGGGTGAGACCCAGTACTTC. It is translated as CASSTILAGGETQYF.

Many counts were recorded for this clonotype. CDR3 in DNA: TGTGCCAGCAACCGAAGGGGGCTGGGGGAGACCCAGTACTTC. Encoded protein: CASNRRGLGETQYF. V is TRBV9 and J is TRBJ2-5; the match to TRBD1 covers 7 bases. Unmatched junction bases numbered 10, after V lost 6 bases and J lost 5 bases. Germline V gene data show CDR1 as SGDLS and CDR2 as YYNGEE. This CDR3 comprises 14 residues.